The 5 T cell receptor beta chains reported below all come from one sample, sequenced in a study of post-analysis software for immune sequencing data. The study's findings and limits: In patients, roughly five TRBV segments were more frequent than in controls, with TRBV5-6, TRBV5-1 and TRBV20-1 among them.

What these receptors recognize is not known. Unique molecular identifiers were present in the TCR beta cDNA libraries. MiXCR was run by TCRdb on the PCR reads, yielding one entry per CDR3 protein. The sample contains hundreds of thousands of distinct CDR3 sequences, roughly 36% of which appear only once. The sequenced sample consisted of blood. The receptors come from a girl aged 5 to 17 with multiple sclerosis.

This clonotype occurred a few times. The V call is TRBV29-1, the J call TRBJ1-2, with D possibly TRBD1 on 6 matching bases. The germline CDR1 and CDR2 sequences are SQVTM and ANQGSEA. The CDR3 covers 14 residues. Trimming took 3 bases from V and 1 from J, leaving 12 bases between them. As DNA, the CDR3 is TGCAGCGTTGACCGAACAGGGCTTAACTATGGCTACACCTTC. Its protein is CSVDRTGLNYGYTF. Full variable domain (outside the CDR3, taken from reference TRBV29-1 and TRBJ1-2): SAVISQKPSRDICQRGTSLTIQCQVDSQVTMMFWYRQQPGQSLTLIATANQGSEATYESGFVIDKFPISRPNLTFSTLTVSNMSPEDSSIYLCSVDRTGLNYGYTFGSGTRLTVV.

This chain joins TRBV20-1 and TRBJ2-7; D is unclear. Germline CDR1 and CDR2: DFQATT and SNEGSKA (reference sequence). The length of the CDR3 is 13 residues. The ends were cut back, 6 bases at V and 0 bases at J, with 12 bases in the middle. CDR3 protein: CSARERASYEQYF. DNA for the CDR3: TGCAGTGCGCGAGAGCGCGCCTCCTACGAGCAGTACTTC.

This clonotype has only a few counts. The genes are TRBV20-1 and TRBJ1-2; D possibly corresponds to TRBD1 (5 bases). The ends were cut back, 1 base at V and 4 bases at J, with 16 bases in the middle. The CDR3 spans 15 residues. Germline CDR1 reads DFQATT; CDR2 reads SNEGSKA (reference sequence). The CDR3 DNA follows: TGCAGTGCTAGAGTTCCGGGACCAAGAGGCTATGGCTACACCTTC. This encodes CSARVPGPRGYGYTF.

The rearrangement uses TRBV6-1 and TRBJ2-4; TRBD1 might be the D (5 bases). V lost 3 bases, J lost 0 bases, and 9 bases lay in between. The CDR3 has 15 residues. Germline V gene sequence: CDR1 MNHNS, CDR2 SASEGT. CDR3 loop: CASSEGLLAKNIQYF. DNA for the CDR3: TGTGCCAGCAGTGAGGGGCTCCTAGCCAAAAACATTCAGTACTTC.

This clonotype was observed a handful of times. The genes are TRBV28 and TRBJ2-5, with D hard to call. Trimming shortened V by 5 bases and J by 2 bases, and 15 bases separated the two germline ends. The CDR3 consists of 15 residues. The germline CDR1 and CDR2 sequences are MDHEN and SYDVKM. CDR3 amino acids: CASSPYWSQQETQYF. In DNA form, the CDR3 reads TGTGCCAGCAGTCCCTACTGGTCTCAGCAAGAGACCCAGTACTTC.